A selection of T cell receptor beta chains follows, all from one sample in a study of cytomegalovirus exposure and HLA in healthy donors. Measured with immunoSEQ multiplex PCR; TCRdb has only the in-frame clones, and not every one. The data show 90,000 to 150,000 clones, approximately 88% seen once. The sample taken for sequencing was PBMCs. These receptors all come from a man between 18 and 29 years old in good health and CMV-seronegative. Both conserved end residues are part of each CDR3. The order of the fields is V gene, clone size, D gene, J gene, CDR3 protein, CDR3 DNA. D genes are given only for firm matches. Clone size, where shown, is once, few, many, or a class for clones that have expanded.

TRBV11-2	-	-	TRBJ1-5	CASSLTHSTGQPQHF	TGTGCCAGCAGCTTAACCCACAGCACCGGTCAGCCCCAGCATTTT
TRBV19	few	-	TRBJ1-4	CASRLMTANNEKLFF	TGTGCCAGTAGGTTGATGACAGCAAATAATGAAAAACTGTTTTTT
TRBV6-1	-	TRBD2	TRBJ2-3	CASRGVAGANTQYF	TGTGCCAGCAGGGGTGTAGCGGGAGCTAATACGCAGTATTTT
TRBV19	-	TRBD2	TRBJ2-1	CASSAAGLAGTWGEQFF	TGTGCCAGTAGCGCCGCGGGACTAGCGGGAACCTGGGGTGAGCAGTTCTTC
TRBV7-8	-	-	TRBJ2-3	CASSPTPDTQYF	TGTGCCAGCAGTCCTACGCCGGATACGCAGTATTTT
TRBV7-9	-	-	TRBJ1-1	CASSLVGRGTEAFF	TGTGCCAGCAGCTTGGTTGGTCGGGGCACTGAAGCTTTCTTT
TRBV29-1	-	-	TRBJ1-1	CSVGQGGTEAFF	TGCAGCGTAGGACAAGGAGGGACTGAAGCTTTCTTT
TRBV27	-	TRBD1	TRBJ1-2	CASRPTGTGYGYTF	TGTGCCAGCAGACCAACCGGGACAGGGTATGGCTACACCTTC
TRBV5-4	-	TRBD2	TRBJ2-2	CASSLLTLAGHTGELFF	TGTGCCAGCAGCTTGCTTACGCTAGCGGGACACACCGGGGAGCTGTTTTTT
TRBV11-3	-	TRBD1	TRBJ2-3	CASSLGTVGTDTQYF	TGTGCCAGCAGCTTGGGGACAGTGGGGACAGATACGCAGTATTTT
TRBV5-1	-	TRBD1	TRBJ1-1	CASRHRGRTEAFF	TGCGCCAGCAGGCACAGGGGGAGGACTGAAGCTTTCTTT
TRBV10-3	-	-	TRBJ1-2	CAISESTRPLYGYTF	TGTGCCATCAGTGAGTCGACCAGGCCCCTCTATGGCTACACCTTC
TRBV10-1	-	-	TRBJ2-2	CASQRGLSTGELFF	TGCGCCAGCCAAAGGGGACTGTCCACCGGGGAGCTGTTTTTT
TRBV28	few	TRBD2	TRBJ2-3	CASSLSSGGSTDTQYF	TGTGCCAGCAGTTTGTCGAGCGGGGGTAGCACAGATACGCAGTATTTT
TRBV7-9	-	TRBD1	TRBJ2-7	CASSFMGQGNYEQYF	TGTGCCAGCAGCTTTATGGGACAGGGGAACTACGAGCAGTACTTC
TRBV10-3	-	TRBD1	TRBJ1-1	CAISELDRGDNTEAFF	TGTGCCATCAGTGAGCTTGACAGGGGGGACAACACTGAAGCTTTCTTT
TRBV7-2	-	TRBD1	TRBJ1-2	CASSLGGGQGHYGYTF	TGTGCCAGCAGCTTAGGAGGCGGACAGGGGCACTATGGCTACACCTTC
TRBV28	-	-	TRBJ2-1	CASSPNDRRDYNEQFF	TGTGCCAGCAGTCCTAACGACAGGCGAGATTACAATGAGCAGTTCTTC
TRBV11-2	-	-	TRBJ1-2	CASSVSGTTNYGYTF	TGTGCCAGCAGCGTCTCAGGGACAACTAACTATGGCTACACCTTC
TRBV11-2	-	TRBD2	TRBJ2-1	CASSVKGLAGNEQFF	TGTGCCAGCAGCGTTAAGGGACTAGCGGGTAATGAGCAGTTCTTC
TRBV9	-	TRBD2	TRBJ2-3	CASSEELAGGSFSTDTQYF	TGTGCCAGCAGCGAGGAACTAGCGGGAGGTTCCTTTAGCACAGATACGCAGTATTTT
TRBV29-1	once	TRBD1	TRBJ2-1	CSALRVRGRFDEQFF	TGCAGCGCCCTGAGAGTTAGGGGGCGCTTTGATGAGCAGTTCTTC
TRBV27	few	-	TRBJ1-2	CATPVQRPRYGYTF	TGTGCCACCCCAGTTCAGCGGCCACGCTATGGCTACACCTTC
TRBV19	-	-	TRBJ2-2	CASSREWYPGELFF	TGTGCCAGTAGTAGGGAGTGGTACCCCGGGGAGCTGTTTTTT
TRBV10-1	-	TRBD1	TRBJ2-3	CASNRDRGTDTQYF	TGCGCCAGCAACCGGGACAGGGGCACAGATACGCAGTATTTT
TRBV7-2	-	TRBD1	TRBJ2-7	CASSLLGQGLSGEQYF	TGTGCCAGCAGCTTGCTAGGACAGGGTCTATCGGGCGAGCAGTACTTC